What follows describes a single T cell receptor beta chain. TCRdb keeps only in-frame clones here, not all; method: immunoSEQ multiplex PCR. The table lists 100,000 to 150,000 clones, 92% of them singletons. The CDR3 length is 11 residues. Trimming removed 2 bases at V and 10 bases at J, with 8 bases between. This specimen belongs to a study of control samples from healthy donors and cancer patients. What was sequenced was blood. V is TRBV23-1 and J is TRBJ2-5, with no clear D. TRBV23-1 is labeled an ORF, and its function is uncertain. This TCR came from a woman between 45 and 60 years old in good health. The CDR3 region has the DNA TGCGCCAGCAGTCAAGAGGTTAACCAGTACTTC. It is translated as CASSQEVNQYF.